Listed below are T cell receptor beta chains from one sample, sequenced in a study of blood T cell repertoires in COVID-19. Here immunoSEQ multiplex PCR was the method, and the copy in TCRdb shows in-frame clones only, minus some. The sample carries under 300,000 clones, about 90% recorded once. The sequenced sample was peripheral blood. The receptor set was obtained from a man aged 60 to 69 with acute or convalescent COVID-19. Both conserved end residues are part of each CDR3.

J | V | CDR3
TRBJ2-7 | TRBV30 | CAWSSGSFYEQYF
TRBJ2-3 | TRBV3-1/TRBV3-2 | CASSPGGQLRTDTQYF
TRBJ2-1 | TRBV11-3 | CATRQGAGNEQFF
TRBJ1-5 | TRBV19 | CASSRQERIVSNQPQHF
TRBJ2-2 | TRBV5-1 | CASSFTGDTGELFF
TRBJ2-1 | TRBV3-1/TRBV3-2 | CASSQDWQNEQFF
TRBJ1-2 | TRBV27 | CASSLTGDVYGYTF
TRBJ2-7 | TRBV10-3 | CAISTGASSYEQYF
TRBJ2-2 | TRBV6-5 | CASSYSRAQNTGELFF
TRBJ2-7 | TRBV19 | CASSADSYEQYF
TRBJ2-2 | TRBV25-1 | CATGQFNTGELFF
TRBJ2-5 | TRBV6-5 | CASRQGETQYF
TRBJ2-3 | TRBV7-9 | CASRMTSGSGWTDTQYF
TRBJ2-1 | TRBV7-8 | CASSYRQRLAMNEQFF
TRBJ2-2 | TRBV2 | CATSPRDTVRGELFF
TRBJ1-4 | TRBV7-8 | CASSLIGTSEKLFF
TRBJ1-1 | TRBV29-1 | CSATGQMNTEAFF
TRBJ2-7 | TRBV15 | CATARDRGSYEQYF
TRBJ2-1 | TRBV7-8 | CASSFKLAGTPWGSYNEQFF
TRBJ2-2 | TRBV10-3 | CAISDPRRSQNTGELFF
TRBJ2-1 | TRBV7-3 | CASSPRTSGLYNEQFF
TRBJ1-4 | TRBV4-1 | CASSQVFGEYATNEKLFF
TRBJ2-7 | TRBV7-9 | CASSAVSDSTYEQYF
TRBJ2-3 | TRBV27 | CASRHITSGTSTDTQYF
TRBJ2-5 | TRBV28 | CASSLWTSGVIQETQYF
TRBJ2-2 | TRBV14 | CASSQDPNGELFF
TRBJ2-1 | TRBV30 | CAWRLAGVWEQFF
TRBJ2-4 | TRBV28 | CASIQNRDSNIQYF
TRBJ1-6 | TRBV6-1 | CASSEARGTGRTPLHF
TRBJ2-1 | TRBV24-1 | CATSKGYNEQFF
TRBJ2-3 | TRBV3-1/TRBV3-2 | CASSPQITDTQYF
TRBJ2-4 | TRBV19 | CASTGGEAKNIQYF
TRBJ1-2 | TRBV11-2 | CASSLRPLSNYGYTF